These 29 T cell receptor beta chains share one sample of origin, sequenced in a study of CD8 T cells in Susac syndrome. Random-hexamer reverse transcription was applied to roughly 0.5 to 1 ug RNA. From the immunoSEQ multiplex PCR reads, TCRdb called clonotypes with MiXCR, one entry per CDR3 protein. Of about 300,000 distinct CDR3 sequences detected, about 88% appear once; the ten largest clones hold 0.11%. Input material: CD8+ T cells from PBMCs. These receptors came from a human donor with multiple sclerosis.

The CDR3, as DNA: TGTGCCACCAGCAGCAGACAGCCCTCCCAAGAGACCCAGTACTTC. This translates into CATSSRQPSQETQYF. This chain connects TRBV15 to TRBJ2-5; a weak D match, TRBD1 (5 bases). The germline V gene has CDR1 LNHNV and CDR2 YYDKDF (reference sequence). V lost 3 bases, J lost 1 base, and 12 bases lay in between. The length of the CDR3 is 15 residues.

This clonotype was found a few times. J is TRBJ2-5 and V is TRBV6-2 or TRBV6-3; 7 nucleotides agree with TRBD2. This CDR3 comprises 17 residues. Germline CDR1 MNHEY, CDR2 SVGEGT. Trimming cost V 0 bases and J 3 bases; bases outside gene matches: 10. Here the CDR3 DNA reads TGTGCCAGCAGTTACTCGAGGAGTTCGCGGGGGAAAGAGACCCAGTACTTC. The encoded protein is CASSYSRSSRGKETQYF.

The CDR3 DNA reads TGTGCCTGGAGTTCTGGACTAGCGGGGTACAATGAGCAGTTCTTC. Protein: CAWSSGLAGYNEQFF. V and J are TRBV30 and TRBJ2-1; 12 bases are shared with TRBD2. Trimming cost V 2 bases and J 4 bases; bases outside gene matches: 3. In germline, CDR1 is GTSNPN, CDR2 SVGIG (reference sequence). This CDR3 is built from 15 residues.

The rearrangement links TRBV15 to TRBJ2-3, with TRBD1 matching 11 bases. In germline, CDR1 is LNHNV, CDR2 YYDKDF (reference sequence). The V and J ends lost 1 base and 11 bases, in that order; junction bases with no gene match: 11. The CDR3 length is 16 residues. CDR3: CATSRVRGQGEDGQYF. The CDR3 DNA is TGTGCCACCAGCAGAGTACGGGGACAGGGGGAAGATGGGCAGTATTTT. The full variable domain, rest sourced from reference TRBV15 and TRBJ2-3, is DAMVIQNPRYQVTQFGKPVTLSCSQTLNHNVMYWYQQKSSQAPKLLFHYYDKDFNNEADTPDNFQSRRPNTSFCFLDIRSPGLGDTAMYLCATSRVRGQGEDGQYFGPGTRLTVL.

The V gene is TRBV20-1, the J gene TRBJ2-7, with 12 nucleotides matching TRBD1. The germline gives CDR1 DFQATT, CDR2 SNEGSKA (reference sequence). The CDR3 runs to 14 residues. V dropped 0 bases and J dropped 6; count of bases not matched to a gene: 3. CDR3 region: CSARDLGQGAEQYF. In DNA, the CDR3 is TGCAGTGCTAGAGATCTGGGACAGGGGGCCGAGCAGTACTTC.

CDR3 loop: CASSDPVAGSSYNEQFF. CDR3 nucleotide sequence: TGCGCCAGCAGTGATCCGGTAGCGGGGAGCTCCTACAATGAGCAGTTCTTC. The chain combines TRBV5-1 with TRBJ2-1, with TRBD2 matching over 8 bases. The germline V gene has CDR1 SGHRS and CDR2 YFSETQ. CDR3 length: 17 residues. V shed 5 bases, J shed 0 bases, and the junction held 10 bases outside the gene matches.

The gene calls are TRBV28 and TRBJ1-2; possible D gene TRBD1, 6 bases. Germline lookup yields CDR1 MDHEN and CDR2 SYDVKM. The CDR3 extends over 15 amino acids. V was clipped by 5 bases and J by 8 bases, with 21 bases between them. The DNA of the CDR3 is TGTGCCAGCAGTCGTCCCGAGGACAGTCTTTGGGGCTACACCTTC. It translates to CASSRPEDSLWGYTF.

The gene calls are TRBV15 and TRBJ1-5; 7 bases agree with TRBD1. The germline V gene encodes CDR1 LNHNV and CDR2 YYDKDF (reference sequence). V shed 7 bases and J 6 bases; nucleotides not matched to a gene: 12. CDR3 size: 15 residues. CDR3 DNA: TGTGCCACCACCAGCAGCGGGGAGGGGGCTCAGCCCCAGCATTTT. Its translation: CATTSSGEGAQPQHF.

The chain links TRBV9 to TRBJ2-3, with no clear D. The germline V and J ends were trimmed by 3 bases and 10 bases, with 6 bases remaining between them. Germline V lookup: CDR1 SGDLS, CDR2 YYNGEE. This CDR3 spans 10 amino acids. CDR3 in amino acids: CASSDQPQYF. Here the CDR3 DNA reads TGTGCCAGCAGCGACCAACCGCAGTATTTT.

The gene calls are TRBV5-6 and TRBJ2-3; tentative D call: TRBD1 (5 bases). Germline CDR1 is SGHDT and CDR2 is YYEEEE. V lost 3 bases to trimming and J lost 4 bases, with 15 bases between them. The CDR3 runs to 15 residues. CDR3 amino acids: CASSSPLETADTQYF. The CDR3 nucleotides read TGTGCCAGCAGCTCACCGCTTGAGACAGCAGATACGCAGTATTTT.

The chain couples TRBV29-1 to TRBJ1-4; 10 bases align to TRBD1. The germline gives CDR1 SQVTM, CDR2 ANQGSEA. The CDR3 length is 11 residues. The junction had 3 bases not matched to a gene; V was cut back by 6 bases and J by 11 bases. The DNA for the CDR3 is TGCAGCGTGGAGGGACAGGGGAAACTGTTTTTT. It yields the protein CSVEGQGKLFF.

The gene calls are TRBV12-3 or TRBV12-4 and TRBJ2-1, with D perhaps matching TRBD2 (5 bases). The CDR3 covers 16 residues. The V end was cut by 6 bases, the J end by 0 bases, with 15 bases between. The CDR3 nucleotides are TGTGCCAGCAGCTCTCCGACCGGGATCTCCTACAATGAGCAGTTCTTC. Translating gives CASSSPTGISYNEQFF.

The chain employs TRBV27 and TRBJ1-5, with D uncertain. Germline V gives CDR1 MNHEY, CDR2 SMNVEV (reference sequence). V gave up 1 base and J gave up 0 bases, with 7 bases separating them. The CDR3 is 15 residues long. CDR3 nucleotide sequence: TGTGCCAGCAGTTTATTGGGGAATAGCAATCAGCCCCAGCATTTT. As protein: CASSLLGNSNQPQHF.

The chain uses TRBV5-4 and TRBJ1-1; D is undetermined. The CDR3 is 14 residues long. Germline lookup yields CDR1 SGHNT and CDR2 YYREEE (reference sequence). Trimming removed 0 bases at V and 0 bases at J, with 6 bases between. The CDR3 protein is CASSLEGMNTEAFF. The CDR3 nucleotides are TGTGCCAGCAGCTTGGAAGGCATGAACACTGAAGCTTTCTTT.

The V gene is TRBV27, the J gene TRBJ1-1; 8 bases agree with TRBD1. CDR3 length: 16 residues. V shed 7 bases and J 4 bases; nucleotides not matched to a gene: 14. In germline, CDR1 is MNHEY, CDR2 SMNVEV (reference sequence). The CDR3 reads CASIGQGEFIGTEAFF. The DNA of the CDR3 is TGTGCCAGCATCGGACAGGGCGAGTTTATTGGCACTGAAGCTTTCTTT.

CDR3 sequence reads: CASSGGYGSDTQYF. The CDR3 region has the DNA TGTGCCAGCAGCGGGGGGTATGGATCAGATACGCAGTATTTT. The J gene is TRBJ2-3, the V gene TRBV9; D possibly matches TRBD1 or TRBD2 (5 bases each). CDR1 is SGDLS, CDR2 YYNGEE, per germline. The CDR3 covers 14 residues. Between the trimmed V and J ends, which lost 3 bases and 4 bases, there was a span of 12 bases.

The chain couples TRBV2 to TRBJ2-2; TRBD2 agrees at 8 bases. The V gene end was trimmed by 4 bases and the J gene end by 7 bases; junction bases not matched to a gene: 5. CDR1 and CDR2 from the germline V gene are SNHLY and FYNNEI. This CDR3 is built from 14 residues. The CDR3 loop reads CASSAAGEIGELFF. Written as DNA, the CDR3 is TGTGCCAGCAGTGCAGCGGGAGAGATCGGGGAGCTGTTTTTT.

This clonotype was detected only a few times. This chain uses TRBV5-4 with TRBJ2-3; possibly TRBD2 for D (6 bases). CDR3 size: 16 residues. Germline V lookup: CDR1 SGHNT, CDR2 YYREEE (reference sequence). Trimming took 2 bases from V and 5 from J, leaving 18 bases between them. The CDR3 is CASSFADGRDLDTQYF. In DNA, the CDR3 is TGTGCCAGCAGCTTCGCCGATGGGCGGGATTTAGATACGCAGTATTTT.

The J gene is TRBJ2-3, the V gene TRBV3-1; the match to TRBD2 covers 7 bases. Trimming removed 8 bases from V and 3 bases from J; junction bases left unmatched: 17. CDR3 length: 17 amino acids. Germline V lookup: CDR1 LGHDT, CDR2 YNNKEL (reference sequence). The CDR3 is CASGPPPRLAATDTQYF. CDR3 coding DNA: TGTGCCAGCGGCCCCCCTCCTCGGCTAGCGGCAACAGATACGCAGTATTTT.

This chain links TRBV5-1 with TRBJ2-4, with 7 positions matching TRBD1. The length of the CDR3 is 15 residues. Germline CDR1 and CDR2: SGHRS and YFSETQ. Trimming removed 2 bases from V and 8 bases from J; junction bases left unmatched: 10. CDR3 amino acids: CASSFGQDNGDIQYF. CDR3 sequence (DNA): TGCGCCAGCAGCTTCGGACAGGACAATGGTGACATTCAGTACTTC.

This clonotype turned up a few times. The chain combines TRBV27 with TRBJ1-1; D uncertain. The length of the CDR3 is 12 residues. Germline V gene data show CDR1 as MNHEY and CDR2 as SMNVEV (reference sequence). V was cut by 4 bases and J by 6 bases, with 9 bases left in between. The CDR3: CASSSLASEAFF. Written as DNA, the CDR3 is TGTGCCAGCAGTTCGTTAGCATCTGAAGCTTTCTTT.

CDR3 DNA sequence: TGTGCCAGCAGTTTAAGGGCAGGGGGCGTCGAACGATCCGGGTACACCTTC. Its protein product is CASSLRAGGVERSGYTF. V and J are TRBV28 and TRBJ1-2; the match to TRBD1 covers 8 bases. Germline CDR1 MDHEN, CDR2 SYDVKM. V shed 2 bases and J 11 bases; nucleotides not matched to a gene: 19. The CDR3 has 17 residues.

This clonotype occurred a few times. The chain employs TRBV2 and TRBJ1-6, with 7 bases that match TRBD1. With 7 bases clipped from V and 7 bases from J, the junction kept 7 bases outside the gene matches. CDR3 size: 14 residues. Germline V gene lookup returns CDR1 SNHLY and CDR2 FYNNEI. The CDR3 sequence: CASNQGGSNSPLHF. The DNA of the CDR3 is TGTGCCAGCAATCAGGGGGGCTCGAATTCACCCCTCCACTTT.

The J gene is TRBJ2-3, the V gene TRBV27; D is perhaps TRBD1 or TRBD2 (5 bases each). V was cut by 6 bases and J by 2 bases, with 12 bases left in between. Germline CDR1 is MNHEY and CDR2 is SMNVEV (reference sequence). This CDR3 has 14 residues. The CDR3 reads CASSKGPATDTQYF. The CDR3 coding sequence is TGTGCCAGCAGCAAGGGACCGGCCACAGATACGCAGTATTTT.

The rearrangement links TRBV28 to TRBJ2-2; 10 bases map to TRBD2. CDR1 and CDR2 from the germline V gene are MDHEN and SYDVKM. The trim removed 4 bases at V and 2 bases at J, leaving 4 bases unmatched. This CDR3 has 16 amino acids. The CDR3 DNA is TGTGCCAGCAGTTCTTGGACTAGCGGAAACACCGGGGAGCTGTTTTTT. Its protein product is CASSSWTSGNTGELFF.

The chain recombines TRBV19 with TRBJ1-5; D not certain. The CDR3 is made up of 12 amino acids. The germline CDR1 and CDR2 sequences are LNHDA and SQIVND (reference sequence). Trimming took 5 bases from V and 9 from J, leaving 11 bases between them. The CDR3 bases are TGTGCCAGTAGTTTTCTTGCGGGGCCCCAGCATTTT. It specifies CASSFLAGPQHF.

The chain couples TRBV27 to TRBJ2-7, with TRBD2 matching 7 bases. CDR1 and CDR2 (germline): MNHEY, SMNVEV (reference sequence). This CDR3 has 12 amino acids. V gave up 7 bases and J gave up 7 bases; unmatched junction bases: 7. CDR3 loop: CASMAGVEEQYF. Here the CDR3 DNA reads TGTGCCAGCATGGCGGGAGTGGAAGAGCAGTACTTC.

This chain uses TRBV27 with TRBJ2-1; 12 positions match TRBD2. This CDR3 is built from 17 residues. Trimming at V came to 5 bases and at J to 2 bases, leaving 7 bases not matched to a gene. Germline V CDR1 and CDR2: MNHEY, SMNVEV (reference sequence). The CDR3 DNA reads TGTGCCAGCAGTCCACTTGGGACTAGCGGGCCCTACAATGAGCAGTTCTTC. It is translated as CASSPLGTSGPYNEQFF.

The count of this clonotype is one. The rearrangement joins TRBV4-1 to TRBJ2-7; 13 positions match TRBD2. J gave up 5 bases and V 4 bases, and 8 bases lay outside the gene matches. Germline V gives CDR1 MGHRA, CDR2 YSYEKL. CDR3 length: 16 residues. CDR3 in DNA: TGCGCCAGCAGCCGCCTGACTAGCGGGAGGTTCGACGAGCAGTACTTC. Protein sequence: CASSRLTSGRFDEQYF.